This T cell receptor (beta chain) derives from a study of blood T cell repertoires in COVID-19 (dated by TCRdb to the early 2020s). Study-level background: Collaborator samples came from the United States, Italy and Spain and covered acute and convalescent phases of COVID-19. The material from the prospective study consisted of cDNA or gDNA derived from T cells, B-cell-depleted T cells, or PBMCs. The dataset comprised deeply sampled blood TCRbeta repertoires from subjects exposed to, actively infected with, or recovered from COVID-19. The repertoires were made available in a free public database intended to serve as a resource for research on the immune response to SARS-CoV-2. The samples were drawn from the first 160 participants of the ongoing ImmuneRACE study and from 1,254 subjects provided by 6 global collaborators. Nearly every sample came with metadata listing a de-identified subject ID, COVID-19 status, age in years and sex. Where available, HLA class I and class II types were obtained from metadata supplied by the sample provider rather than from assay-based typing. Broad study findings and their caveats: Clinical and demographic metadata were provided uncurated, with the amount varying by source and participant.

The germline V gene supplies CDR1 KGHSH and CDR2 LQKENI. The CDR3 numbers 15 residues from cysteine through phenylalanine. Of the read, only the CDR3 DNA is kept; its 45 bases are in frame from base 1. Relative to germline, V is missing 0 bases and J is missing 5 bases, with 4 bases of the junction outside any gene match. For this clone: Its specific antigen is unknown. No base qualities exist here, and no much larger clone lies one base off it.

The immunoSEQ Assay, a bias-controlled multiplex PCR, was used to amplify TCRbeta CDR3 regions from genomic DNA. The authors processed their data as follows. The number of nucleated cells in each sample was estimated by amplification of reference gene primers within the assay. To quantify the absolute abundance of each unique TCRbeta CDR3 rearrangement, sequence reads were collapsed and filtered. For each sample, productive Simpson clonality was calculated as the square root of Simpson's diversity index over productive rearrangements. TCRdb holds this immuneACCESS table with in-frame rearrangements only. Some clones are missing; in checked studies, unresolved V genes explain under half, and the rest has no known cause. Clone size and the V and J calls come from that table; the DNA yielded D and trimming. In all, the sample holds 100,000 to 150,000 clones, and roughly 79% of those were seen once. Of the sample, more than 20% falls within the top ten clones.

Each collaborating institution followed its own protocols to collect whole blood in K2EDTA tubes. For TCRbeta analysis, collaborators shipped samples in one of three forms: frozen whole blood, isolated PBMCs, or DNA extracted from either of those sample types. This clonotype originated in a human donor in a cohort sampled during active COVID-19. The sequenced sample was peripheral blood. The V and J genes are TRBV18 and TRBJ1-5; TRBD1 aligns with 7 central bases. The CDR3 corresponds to CASSPPGDRYQPQHF. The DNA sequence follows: TGTGCCAGCTCACCACCGGGGGACAGATATCAGCCCCAGCATTTT.